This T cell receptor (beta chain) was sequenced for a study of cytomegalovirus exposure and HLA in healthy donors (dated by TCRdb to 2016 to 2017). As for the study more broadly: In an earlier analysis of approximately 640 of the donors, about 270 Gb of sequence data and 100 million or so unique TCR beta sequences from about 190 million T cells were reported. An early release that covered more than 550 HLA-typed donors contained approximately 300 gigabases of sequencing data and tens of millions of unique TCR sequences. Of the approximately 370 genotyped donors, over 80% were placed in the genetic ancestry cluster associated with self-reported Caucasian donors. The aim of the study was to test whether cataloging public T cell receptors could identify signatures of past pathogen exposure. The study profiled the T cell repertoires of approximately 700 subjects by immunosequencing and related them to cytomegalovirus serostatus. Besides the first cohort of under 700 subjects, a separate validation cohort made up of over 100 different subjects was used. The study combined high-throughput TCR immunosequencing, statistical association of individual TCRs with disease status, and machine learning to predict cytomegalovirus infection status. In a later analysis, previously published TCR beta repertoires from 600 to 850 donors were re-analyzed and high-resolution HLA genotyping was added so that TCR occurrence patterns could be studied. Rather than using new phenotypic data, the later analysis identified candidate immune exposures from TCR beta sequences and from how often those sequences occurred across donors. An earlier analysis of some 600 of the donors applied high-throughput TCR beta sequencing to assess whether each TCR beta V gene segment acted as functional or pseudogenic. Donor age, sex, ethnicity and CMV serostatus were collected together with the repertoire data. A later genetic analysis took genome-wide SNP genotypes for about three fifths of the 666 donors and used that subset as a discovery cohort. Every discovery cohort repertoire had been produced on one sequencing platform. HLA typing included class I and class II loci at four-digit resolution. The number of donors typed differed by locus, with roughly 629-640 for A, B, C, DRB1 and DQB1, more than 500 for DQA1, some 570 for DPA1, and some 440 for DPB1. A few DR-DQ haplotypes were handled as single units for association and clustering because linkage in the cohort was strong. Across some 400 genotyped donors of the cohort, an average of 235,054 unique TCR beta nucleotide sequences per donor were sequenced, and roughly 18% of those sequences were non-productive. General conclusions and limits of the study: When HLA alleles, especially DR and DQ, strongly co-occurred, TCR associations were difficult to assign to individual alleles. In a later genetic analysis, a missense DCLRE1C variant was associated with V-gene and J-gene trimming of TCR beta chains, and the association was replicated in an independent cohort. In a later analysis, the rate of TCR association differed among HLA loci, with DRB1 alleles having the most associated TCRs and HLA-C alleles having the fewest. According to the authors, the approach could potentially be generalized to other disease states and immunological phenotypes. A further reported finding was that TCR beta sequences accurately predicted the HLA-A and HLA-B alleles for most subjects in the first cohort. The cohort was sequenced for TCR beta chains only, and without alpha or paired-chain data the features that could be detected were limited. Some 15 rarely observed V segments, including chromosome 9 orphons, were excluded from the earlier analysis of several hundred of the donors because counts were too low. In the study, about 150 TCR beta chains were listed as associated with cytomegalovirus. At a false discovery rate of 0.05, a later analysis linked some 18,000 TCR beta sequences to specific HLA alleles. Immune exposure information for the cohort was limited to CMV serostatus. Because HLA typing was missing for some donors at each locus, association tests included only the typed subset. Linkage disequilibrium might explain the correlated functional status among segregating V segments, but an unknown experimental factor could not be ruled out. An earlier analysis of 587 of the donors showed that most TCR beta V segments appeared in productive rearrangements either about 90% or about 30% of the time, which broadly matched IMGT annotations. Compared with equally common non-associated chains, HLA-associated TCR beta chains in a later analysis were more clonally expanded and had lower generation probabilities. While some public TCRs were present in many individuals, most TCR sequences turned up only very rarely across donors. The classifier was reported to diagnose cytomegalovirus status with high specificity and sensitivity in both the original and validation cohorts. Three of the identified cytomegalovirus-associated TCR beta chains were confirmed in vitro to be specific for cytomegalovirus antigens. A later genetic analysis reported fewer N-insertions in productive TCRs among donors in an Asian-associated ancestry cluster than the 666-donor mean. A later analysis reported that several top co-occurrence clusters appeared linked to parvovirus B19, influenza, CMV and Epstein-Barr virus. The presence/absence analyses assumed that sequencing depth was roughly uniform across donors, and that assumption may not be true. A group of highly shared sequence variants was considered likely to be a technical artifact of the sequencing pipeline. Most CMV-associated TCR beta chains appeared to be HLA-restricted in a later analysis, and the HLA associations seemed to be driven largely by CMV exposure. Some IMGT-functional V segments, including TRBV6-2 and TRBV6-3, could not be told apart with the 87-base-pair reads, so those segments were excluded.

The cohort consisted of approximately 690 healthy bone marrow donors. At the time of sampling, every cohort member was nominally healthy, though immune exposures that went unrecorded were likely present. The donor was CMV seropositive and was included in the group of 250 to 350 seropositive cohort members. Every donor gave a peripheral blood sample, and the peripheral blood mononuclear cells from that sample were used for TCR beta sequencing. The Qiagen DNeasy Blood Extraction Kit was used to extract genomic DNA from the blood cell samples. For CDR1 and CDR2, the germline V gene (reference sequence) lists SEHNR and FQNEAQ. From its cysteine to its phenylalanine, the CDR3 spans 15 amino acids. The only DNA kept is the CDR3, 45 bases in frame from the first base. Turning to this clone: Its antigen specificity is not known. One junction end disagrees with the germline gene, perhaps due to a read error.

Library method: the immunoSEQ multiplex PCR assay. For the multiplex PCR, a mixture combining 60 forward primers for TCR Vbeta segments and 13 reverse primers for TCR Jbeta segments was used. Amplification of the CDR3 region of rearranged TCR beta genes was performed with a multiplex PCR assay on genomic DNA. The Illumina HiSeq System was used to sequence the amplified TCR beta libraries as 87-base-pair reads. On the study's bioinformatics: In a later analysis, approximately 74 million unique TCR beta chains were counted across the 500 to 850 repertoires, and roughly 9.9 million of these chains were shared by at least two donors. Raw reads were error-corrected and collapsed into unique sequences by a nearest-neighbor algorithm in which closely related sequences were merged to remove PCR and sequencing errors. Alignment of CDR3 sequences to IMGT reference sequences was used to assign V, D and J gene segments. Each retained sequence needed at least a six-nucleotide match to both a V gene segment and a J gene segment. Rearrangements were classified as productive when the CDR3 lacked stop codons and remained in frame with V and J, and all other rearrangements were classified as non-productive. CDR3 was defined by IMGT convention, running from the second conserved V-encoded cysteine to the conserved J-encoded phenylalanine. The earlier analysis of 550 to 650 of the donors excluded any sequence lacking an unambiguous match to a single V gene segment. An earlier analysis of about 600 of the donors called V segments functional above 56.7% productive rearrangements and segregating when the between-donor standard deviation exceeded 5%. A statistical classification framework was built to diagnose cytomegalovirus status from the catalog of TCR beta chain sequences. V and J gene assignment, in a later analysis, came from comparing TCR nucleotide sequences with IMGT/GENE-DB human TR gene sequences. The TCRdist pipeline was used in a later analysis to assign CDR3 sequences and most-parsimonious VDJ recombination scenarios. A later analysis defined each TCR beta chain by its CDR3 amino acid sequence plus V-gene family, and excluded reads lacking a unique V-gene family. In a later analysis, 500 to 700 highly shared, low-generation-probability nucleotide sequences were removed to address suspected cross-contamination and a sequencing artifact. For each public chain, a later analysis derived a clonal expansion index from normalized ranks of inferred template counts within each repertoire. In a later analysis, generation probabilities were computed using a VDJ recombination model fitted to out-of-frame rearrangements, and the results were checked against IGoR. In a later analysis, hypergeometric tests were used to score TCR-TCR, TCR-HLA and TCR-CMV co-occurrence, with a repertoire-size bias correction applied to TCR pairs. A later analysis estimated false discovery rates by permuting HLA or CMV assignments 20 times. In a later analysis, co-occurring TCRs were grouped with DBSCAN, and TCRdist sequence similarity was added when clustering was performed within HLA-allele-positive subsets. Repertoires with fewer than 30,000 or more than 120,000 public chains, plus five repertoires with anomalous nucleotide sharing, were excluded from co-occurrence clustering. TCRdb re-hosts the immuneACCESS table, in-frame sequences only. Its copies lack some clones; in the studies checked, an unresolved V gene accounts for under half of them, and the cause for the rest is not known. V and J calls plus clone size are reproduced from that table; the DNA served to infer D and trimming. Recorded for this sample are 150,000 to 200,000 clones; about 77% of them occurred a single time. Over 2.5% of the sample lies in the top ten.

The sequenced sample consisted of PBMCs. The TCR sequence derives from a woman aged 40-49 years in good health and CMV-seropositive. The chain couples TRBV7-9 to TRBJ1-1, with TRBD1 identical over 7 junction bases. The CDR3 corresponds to CSSSSGQLEGTEAFF. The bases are TGTTCCAGCAGCTCGGGACAGCTTGAAGGCACTGAAGCTTTCTTT.